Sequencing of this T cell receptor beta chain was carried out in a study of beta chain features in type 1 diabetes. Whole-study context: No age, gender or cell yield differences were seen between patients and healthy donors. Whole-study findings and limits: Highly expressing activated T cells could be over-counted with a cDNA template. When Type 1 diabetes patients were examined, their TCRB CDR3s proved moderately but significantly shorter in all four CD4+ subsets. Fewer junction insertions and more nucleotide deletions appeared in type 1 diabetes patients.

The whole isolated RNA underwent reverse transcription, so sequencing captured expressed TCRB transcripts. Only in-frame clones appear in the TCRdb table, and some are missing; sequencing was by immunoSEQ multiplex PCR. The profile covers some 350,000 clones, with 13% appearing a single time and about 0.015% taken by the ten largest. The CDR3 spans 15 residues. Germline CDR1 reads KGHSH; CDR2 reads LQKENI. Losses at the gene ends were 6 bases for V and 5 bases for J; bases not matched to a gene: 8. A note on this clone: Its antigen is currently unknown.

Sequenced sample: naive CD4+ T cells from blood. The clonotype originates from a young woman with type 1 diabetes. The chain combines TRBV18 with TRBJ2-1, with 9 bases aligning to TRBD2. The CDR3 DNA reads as TGTGCCAGCTCGCTAGCGGGGCCGATCAACAATGAGCAGTTCTTC. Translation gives CASSLAGPINNEQFF.